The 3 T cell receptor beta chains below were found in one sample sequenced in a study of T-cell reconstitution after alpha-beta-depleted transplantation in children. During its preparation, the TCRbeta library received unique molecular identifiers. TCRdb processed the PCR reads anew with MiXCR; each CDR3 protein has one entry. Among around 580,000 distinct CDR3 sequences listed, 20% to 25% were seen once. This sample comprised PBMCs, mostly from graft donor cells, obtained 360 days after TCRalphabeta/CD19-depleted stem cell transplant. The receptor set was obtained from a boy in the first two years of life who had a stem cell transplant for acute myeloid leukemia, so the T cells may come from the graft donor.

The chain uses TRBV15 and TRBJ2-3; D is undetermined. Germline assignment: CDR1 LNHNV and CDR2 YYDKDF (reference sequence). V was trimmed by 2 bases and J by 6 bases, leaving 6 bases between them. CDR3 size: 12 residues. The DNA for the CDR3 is TGTGCCACCAGCAGATATGGGGATACGCAGTATTTT. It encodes CATSRYGDTQYF.

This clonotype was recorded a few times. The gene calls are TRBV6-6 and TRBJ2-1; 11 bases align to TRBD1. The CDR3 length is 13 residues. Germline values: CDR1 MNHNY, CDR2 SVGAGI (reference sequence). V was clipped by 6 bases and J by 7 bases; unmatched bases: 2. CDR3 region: CASRDRGQNEQFF. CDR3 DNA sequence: TGTGCCAGCAGGGACAGGGGGCAAAATGAGCAGTTCTTC.

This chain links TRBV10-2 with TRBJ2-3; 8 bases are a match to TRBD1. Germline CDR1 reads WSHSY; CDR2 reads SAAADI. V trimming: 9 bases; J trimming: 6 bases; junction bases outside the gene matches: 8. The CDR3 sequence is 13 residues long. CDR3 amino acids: CASISGGGDTQYF. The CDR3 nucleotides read TGCGCCAGTATTTCAGGGGGCGGGGATACGCAGTATTTT.